A selection of T cell receptor beta chains follows, all from one sample in a study of blood T cell repertoires in COVID-19. The data were produced by immunoSEQ multiplex PCR, yet TCRdb's version contains in-frame clones alone and is incomplete. This sample carries over 250,000 clones, roughly 84% of them seen once, and the ten largest clones take more than 1.1%. Sample: peripheral blood. The receptor source for this set is a human donor with COVID-19, enrolled during active disease. The donor label of this sample is uncertain. Each CDR3 is given with its conserved first and last residue. The D gene is left open where the match is weak. Clone size, where shown, is once, few, many, or a class for clones that have expanded.

>TRBD2|NA|TRBJ2-3|TRBV28
CASSLSGVAGTNTDTQYF
TGTGCCAGCAGTTTATCGGGGGTAGCGGGAACAAATACAGATACGCAGTATTTT
>TRBD2|NA|TRBJ2-4|TRBV29-1
CSVEGFRGVAKNIQYF
TGCAGCGTTGAAGGGTTTCGGGGGGTCGCCAAAAACATTCAGTACTTC
>NA|once|TRBJ2-7|TRBV6-5
CASSTSGSVSYEQYF
TGTGCCAGCAGTACAAGCGGGTCGGTGAGCTACGAGCAGTACTTC
>TRBD2|NA|TRBJ2-3|TRBV15
CATSRDLGLAGGWRADTQYF
TGTGCCACCAGCAGAGATCTGGGGCTAGCGGGAGGGTGGAGGGCAGATACGCAGTATTTT
>TRBD1|few|TRBJ1-6|TRBV25-1
CASGRGRDSPLHF
TGTGCCAGCGGTAGGGGGCGAGATTCACCCCTCCACTTT
>NA|once|TRBJ1-4|TRBV19
CASSILGAQTNEKLFF
TGTGCCAGTAGTATATTGGGGGCTCAAACTAATGAAAAACTGTTTTTT
>NA|NA|TRBJ2-3|TRBV6-1
CASSADSDPSTDTQYF
TGTGCCAGCAGTGCTGACAGTGACCCTAGCACAGATACGCAGTATTTT
>NA|NA|TRBJ1-2|TRBV3-1/TRBV3-2
CASAVKRANYGYTF
TGTGCCAGCGCGGTAAAGCGAGCTAACTATGGCTACACCTTC
>NA|NA|TRBJ2-1|TRBV29-1
CSAGEGTFYEQFF
TGCAGCGCCGGAGAAGGAACATTTTATGAGCAGTTCTTC
>TRBD1|once|TRBJ1-1|TRBV6-5
CASTGQGGNTEAFF
TGTGCCAGCACTGGACAGGGCGGGAACACTGAAGCTTTCTTT
>NA|few|TRBJ1-1|TRBV19
CASSIDMNTEAFF
TGTGCCAGTAGTATCGACATGAACACTGAAGCTTTCTTT
>TRBD1|NA|TRBJ2-2|TRBV7-3
CASSLFLGTATGELFF
TGTGCCAGCAGCTTATTTTTGGGGACAGCCACCGGGGAGCTGTTTTTT
>TRBD1|NA|TRBJ2-7|TRBV20-1
CSARTDRASYF
TGCAGTGCGAGAACAGACAGGGCATCGTACTTC
>NA|NA|TRBJ1-4|TRBV18
CASSLGGTEKLFF
TGTGCCAGCTCATTGGGGGGAACGGAAAAACTGTTTTTT
>NA|NA|TRBJ2-1|TRBV5-4
CASSLAGVFGNEQFF
TGTGCCAGCAGCTTGGCGGGAGTCTTCGGGAATGAGCAGTTCTTC
>NA|NA|TRBJ1-3|TRBV7-8
CASSLRNPTVRSGNTIYF
TGTGCCAGCAGCTTACGAAATCCGACTGTTAGATCTGGAAACACCATATATTTT
>TRBD1|NA|TRBJ1-3|TRBV19
CASSDTGGDFLSGNTIYF
TGTGCCAGTAGCGATACAGGGGGCGATTTCCTCTCTGGAAACACCATATATTTT
>TRBD1|few|TRBJ2-4|TRBV5-1
CASSLVGTGVAIQYF
TGCGCCAGCAGCTTGGTCGGGACAGGGGTCGCCATTCAGTACTTC
>NA|NA|TRBJ2-1|TRBV4-3
CASSQDINYNEQFF
TGCGCCAGCAGCCAAGATATAAACTACAATGAGCAGTTCTTC
>TRBD2|few|TRBJ2-7|TRBV28
CASSFNGGRSSGQYF
TGTGCCAGCAGTTTCAATGGCGGGAGAAGTTCGGGGCAGTACTTC
>NA|NA|TRBJ2-3|TRBV3-1/TRBV3-2
CASSQNIGTDTQYF
TGTGCCAGCAGCCAAAACATCGGCACAGATACGCAGTATTTT
>NA|NA|TRBJ2-5|TRBV7-2
CASSFTGSSETQYF
TGTGCCAGCAGCTTTACCGGTAGCTCAGAGACCCAGTACTTC
>TRBD1|NA|TRBJ1-6|TRBV28
CAYRGRNSPLHF
TGTGCATACAGGGGTAGGAATTCACCCCTCCACTTT
>TRBD1|NA|TRBJ1-1|TRBV29-1
CSARQGGNTEAFF
TGCAGCGCTCGACAGGGTGGGAACACTGAAGCTTTCTTT
>NA|many|TRBJ2-1|TRBV4-1
CASSQVPGGAVGNEQFF
TGCGCCAGCAGCCAAGTCCCTGGCGGGGCTGTGGGCAATGAGCAGTTCTTC
>TRBD1|NA|TRBJ2-2|TRBV10-3
CAISVFLVGQGNTGELFF
TGTGCCATCAGTGTATTTCTTGTGGGACAGGGTAACACCGGGGAGCTGTTTTTT
>NA|NA|TRBJ2-5|TRBV10-3
CAIRGGVQETQYF
TGTGCCATCAGAGGAGGGGTCCAAGAGACCCAGTACTTC
>NA|NA|TRBJ2-2|TRBV28
CASKTTHTGELFF
TGTGCCAGCAAAACTACCCACACCGGGGAGCTGTTTTTT
>NA|NA|TRBJ1-1|TRBV5-1
CASSFQGQNTEAFF
TGCGCCAGCAGCTTTCAGGGCCAGAACACTGAAGCTTTCTTT
>TRBD2|NA|TRBJ2-1|TRBV6-4
CASSGIAGVDNEQFF
TGTGCCAGCAGTGGAATAGCGGGAGTCGACAATGAGCAGTTCTTC
>TRBD2|NA|TRBJ2-7|TRBV6-1
CASSEPGLAGGAYEQYF
TGTGCCAGCAGTGAGCCGGGACTAGCGGGAGGGGCCTACGAGCAGTACTTC
>NA|NA|TRBJ2-5|TRBV6-5
CASSHPSRFQETQYF
TGTGCCAGCAGCCACCCAAGCAGGTTTCAAGAGACCCAGTACTTC
>TRBD1|NA|TRBJ2-5|TRBV6-2/TRBV6-3
CASSETGGAKTQYF
TGTGCCAGCAGCGAGACAGGGGGCGCGAAGACCCAGTACTTC
>TRBD1|NA|TRBJ2-2|TRBV5-1
CASSLGQGMIGELFF
TGCGCCAGCAGCTTGGGACAGGGTATGATCGGGGAGCTGTTTTTT
>TRBD1|NA|TRBJ1-2|TRBV5-1
CASSFTGQNYGYTF
TGCGCCAGCAGCTTTACGGGACAGAACTATGGCTACACCTTC
>NA|NA|TRBJ1-5|TRBV19
CASSLSSNQPQHF
TGTGCCAGTAGTCTCAGTAGCAATCAGCCCCAGCATTTT
>TRBD1|NA|TRBJ1-3|TRBV18
CASSPNAGTGASGNTIYF
TGTGCCAGCTCACCAAACGCGGGTACAGGGGCCTCTGGAAACACCATATATTTT
>TRBD1|once|TRBJ1-4|TRBV19
CASSPFGQGANEKLFF
TGTGCCAGTAGTCCCTTCGGACAGGGGGCAAATGAAAAACTGTTTTTT
>TRBD1|NA|TRBJ1-5|TRBV14
CASSRTGGNQPQHF
TGTGCCAGCAGCCGGACAGGGGGCAATCAGCCCCAGCATTTT
>TRBD2|NA|TRBJ2-5|TRBV9
CASSVGDSGSLGSETQYF
TGTGCCAGCAGCGTAGGGGATAGCGGGAGCCTCGGAAGCGAGACCCAGTACTTC
>NA|NA|TRBJ1-3|TRBV7-9
CASSLGVPVYGNTIYF
TGTGCCAGCAGCTTAGGTGTCCCAGTGTACGGAAACACCATATATTTT
>TRBD2|NA|TRBJ2-1|TRBV5-6
CASLGGLAGGGWFF
TGTGCCAGCCTAGGGGGGCTAGCGGGAGGTGGATGGTTCTTC
>TRBD1|NA|TRBJ2-3|TRBV11-2
CASSTRTGGTTSTDTQYF
TGTGCCAGCAGCACCCGGACAGGGGGGACCACTAGCACAGATACGCAGTATTTT
>TRBD1|NA|TRBJ1-5|TRBV19
CASSATGGGQPQHF
TGTGCCAGTAGTGCCACAGGGGGCGGGCAGCCCCAGCATTTT
>NA|NA|TRBJ1-2|TRBV6-5
CASRGLGGGYTF
TGTGCCAGCAGAGGGCTCGGGGGAGGCTACACCTTC
>NA|NA|TRBJ1-1|TRBV19
CASSIPGKGTEAFF
TGTGCCAGTAGTATCCCAGGGAAGGGGACTGAAGCTTTCTTT
>NA|NA|TRBJ1-4|TRBV6-6
CASSYESEKLFF
TGTGCCAGCAGTTACGAGTCAGAAAAACTGTTTTTT
>TRBD2|NA|TRBJ2-1|TRBV19
CASSIQREYNEQFF
TGTGCCAGTAGTATCCAGCGGGAATACAATGAGCAGTTCTTC
>NA|NA|TRBJ1-1|TRBV9
CASSVADRLNTEAFF
TGTGCCAGCAGCGTAGCAGACAGATTGAACACTGAAGCTTTCTTT
>TRBD1|NA|TRBJ2-1|TRBV27
CASSLAPGTGMNNEQFF
TGTGCCAGCAGTTTAGCGCCCGGGACAGGTATGAACAATGAGCAGTTCTTC
>TRBD1|NA|TRBJ2-7|TRBV28
CASSPTGGSSYEQYF
TGTGCCAGCAGTCCCACAGGGGGCTCCAGCTACGAGCAGTACTTC
>TRBD2|NA|TRBJ2-1|TRBV28
CASSLSTGGPGNEQFF
TGTGCCAGCAGTTTATCGACGGGAGGGCCGGGGAATGAGCAGTTCTTC
>TRBD1|NA|TRBJ2-5|TRBV24-1
CATSDSGTGSQETQYF
TGTGCCACCAGTGATTCCGGGACAGGGTCACAAGAGACCCAGTACTTC
>NA|NA|TRBJ1-5|TRBV3-1/TRBV3-2
CASSPAGANQPQHF
TGTGCCAGCAGCCCCGCAGGGGCTAATCAGCCCCAGCATTTT
>NA|once|TRBJ2-5|TRBV10-2
CASRADYQETQYF
TGCGCCAGCAGAGCGGACTACCAAGAGACCCAGTACTTC
>TRBD2|NA|TRBJ2-3|TRBV9
CASSARGTSGRDTQYF
TGTGCCAGCAGCGCCCGTGGGACTAGCGGGAGGGATACGCAGTATTTT
>TRBD2|NA|TRBJ2-7|TRBV15
CATSRDAGGPYEQYF
TGTGCCACCAGCAGAGATGCGGGAGGCCCCTACGAGCAGTACTTC
>NA|NA|TRBJ1-1|TRBV6-6
CASSYAGVGDTEAFF
TGTGCCAGCAGTTACGCAGGGGTCGGAGACACTGAAGCTTTCTTT
>NA|NA|TRBJ1-5|TRBV12-5
CASGLDTNDWSNQPQHF
TGTGCTAGTGGTTTGGACACCAACGACTGGAGCAATCAGCCCCAGCATTTT